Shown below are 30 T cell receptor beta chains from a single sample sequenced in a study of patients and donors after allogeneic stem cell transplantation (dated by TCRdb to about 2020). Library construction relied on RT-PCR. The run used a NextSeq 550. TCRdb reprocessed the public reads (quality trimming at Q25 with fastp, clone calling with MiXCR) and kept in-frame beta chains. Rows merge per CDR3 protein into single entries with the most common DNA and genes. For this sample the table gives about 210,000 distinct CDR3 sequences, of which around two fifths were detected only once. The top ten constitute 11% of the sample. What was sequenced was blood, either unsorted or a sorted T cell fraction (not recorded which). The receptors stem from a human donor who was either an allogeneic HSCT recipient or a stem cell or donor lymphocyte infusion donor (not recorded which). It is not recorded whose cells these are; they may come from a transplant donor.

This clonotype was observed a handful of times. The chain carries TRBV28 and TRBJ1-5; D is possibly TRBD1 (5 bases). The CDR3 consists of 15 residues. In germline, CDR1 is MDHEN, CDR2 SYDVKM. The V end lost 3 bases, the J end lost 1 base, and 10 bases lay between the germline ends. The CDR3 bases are TGTGCCAGCAGTTTCAGCAGGGTGAGCAATCAGCCCCAGCATTTT. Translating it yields CASSFSRVSNQPQHF.

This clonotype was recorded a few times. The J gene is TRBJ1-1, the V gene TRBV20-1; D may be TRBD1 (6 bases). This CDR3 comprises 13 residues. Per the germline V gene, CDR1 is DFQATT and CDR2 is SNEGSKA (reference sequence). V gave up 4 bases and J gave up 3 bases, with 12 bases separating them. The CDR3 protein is CSATRGGYTEAFF. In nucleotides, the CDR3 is TGCAGTGCTACCAGGGGAGGGTACACTGAAGCTTTCTTT.

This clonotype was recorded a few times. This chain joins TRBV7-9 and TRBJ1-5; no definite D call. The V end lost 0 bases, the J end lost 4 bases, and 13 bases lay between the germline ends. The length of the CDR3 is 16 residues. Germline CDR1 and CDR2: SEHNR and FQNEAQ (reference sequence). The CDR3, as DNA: TGTGCCAGCAGCTTAGCAGGACTCTCAGAGAATCAGCCCCAGCATTTT. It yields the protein CASSLAGLSENQPQHF.

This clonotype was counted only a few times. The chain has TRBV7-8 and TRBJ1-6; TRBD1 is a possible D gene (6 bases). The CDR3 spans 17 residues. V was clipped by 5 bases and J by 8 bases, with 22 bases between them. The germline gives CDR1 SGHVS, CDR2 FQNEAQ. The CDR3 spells CASSLPDRRTGDSPLHF. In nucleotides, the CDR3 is TGTGCCAGCAGCCTACCTGACAGGCGGACTGGGGATTCACCCCTCCACTTT.

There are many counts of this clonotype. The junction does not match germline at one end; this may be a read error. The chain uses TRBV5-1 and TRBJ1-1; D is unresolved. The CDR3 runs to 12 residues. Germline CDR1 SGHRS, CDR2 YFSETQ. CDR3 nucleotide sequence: TGTGCCAGCAGTTCATCGGGCACTGAAGCTTTCTTT. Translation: CASSSSGTEAFF.

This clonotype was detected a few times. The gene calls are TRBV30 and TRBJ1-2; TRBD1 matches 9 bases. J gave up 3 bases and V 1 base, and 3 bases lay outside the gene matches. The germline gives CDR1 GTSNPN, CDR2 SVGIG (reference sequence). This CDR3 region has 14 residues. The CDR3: CAWSATGGDYGYTF. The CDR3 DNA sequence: TGTGCCTGGAGTGCGACAGGGGGAGACTATGGCTACACCTTC.

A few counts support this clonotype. The CDR3 DNA reads as TGTGCCAGCAGCTTAGAAAGCGGGGCCCCAGATACGCAGTATTTT. Translating gives CASSLESGAPDTQYF. The gene calls are TRBV13 and TRBJ2-3; 7 bases are a match to TRBD2. CDR1 and CDR2 from the germline V gene are PRHDT and FYEKMQ (reference sequence). J gave up 4 bases and V 1 base, and 5 bases lay outside the gene matches. This CDR3 is 15 amino acids long. Full variable domain (rest looked up from reference TRBV13 and TRBJ2-3): AAGVIQSPRHLIKEKRETATLKCYPIPRHDTVYWYQQGPGQDPQFLISFYEKMQSDKGSIPDRFSAQQFSDYHSELNMSSLELGDSALYFCASSLESGAPDTQYFGPGTRLTVL.

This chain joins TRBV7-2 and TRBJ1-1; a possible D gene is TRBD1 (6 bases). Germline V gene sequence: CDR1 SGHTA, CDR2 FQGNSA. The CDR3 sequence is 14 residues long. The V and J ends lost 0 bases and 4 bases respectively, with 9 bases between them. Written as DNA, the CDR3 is TGTGCCAGCAGCTTAGCGGGGGCCTTCACTGAAGCTTTCTTT. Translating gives CASSLAGAFTEAFF.

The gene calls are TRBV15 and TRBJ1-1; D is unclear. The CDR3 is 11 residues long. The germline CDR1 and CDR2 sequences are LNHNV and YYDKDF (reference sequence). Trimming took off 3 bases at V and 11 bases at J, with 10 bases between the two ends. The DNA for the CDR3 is TGTGCCACCAGCAGGCAAGGTGACGCTTTCTTT. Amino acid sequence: CATSRQGDAFF.

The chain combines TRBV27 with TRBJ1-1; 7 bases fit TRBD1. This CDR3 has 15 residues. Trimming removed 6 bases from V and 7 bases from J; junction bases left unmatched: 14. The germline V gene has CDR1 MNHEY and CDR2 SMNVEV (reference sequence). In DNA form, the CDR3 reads TGTGCCAGCAGGACTACCGGGACAGTGGGAGGTGAAGCTTTCTTT. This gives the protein CASRTTGTVGGEAFF.

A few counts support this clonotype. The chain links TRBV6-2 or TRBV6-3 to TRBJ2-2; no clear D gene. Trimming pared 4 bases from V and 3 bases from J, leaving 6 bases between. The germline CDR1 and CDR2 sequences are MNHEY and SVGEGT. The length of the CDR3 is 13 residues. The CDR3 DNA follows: TGTGCCAGCAGTTTAGAATACACCGGGGAGCTGTTTTTT. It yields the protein CASSLEYTGELFF.

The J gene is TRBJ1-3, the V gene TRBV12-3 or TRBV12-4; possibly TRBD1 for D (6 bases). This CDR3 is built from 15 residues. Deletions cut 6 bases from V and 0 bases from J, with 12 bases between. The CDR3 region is CASSEQGGSGNTIYF. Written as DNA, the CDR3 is TGTGCCAGCAGCGAACAGGGAGGCTCTGGAAACACCATATATTTT.

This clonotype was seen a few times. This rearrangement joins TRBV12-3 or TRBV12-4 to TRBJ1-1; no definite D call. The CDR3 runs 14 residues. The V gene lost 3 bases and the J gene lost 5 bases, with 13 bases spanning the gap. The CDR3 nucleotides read TGTGCCAGCAGTTTTGGGGAGAAGAGTACTGAAGCTTTCTTT. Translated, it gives CASSFGEKSTEAFF.

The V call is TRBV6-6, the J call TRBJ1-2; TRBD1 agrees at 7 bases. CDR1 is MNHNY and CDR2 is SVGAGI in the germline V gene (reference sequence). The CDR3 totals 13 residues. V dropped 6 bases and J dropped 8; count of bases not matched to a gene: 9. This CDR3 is CASSPPTGRGYTF. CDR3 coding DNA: TGTGCCAGCAGCCCCCCGACAGGGCGCGGCTACACCTTC.

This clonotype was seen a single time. For the CDR3, the DNA is TGCGCCAGCAGCGTACGACAGGGCCTGGACACTGAAGCTTTCTTT. Amino acids: CASSVRQGLDTEAFF. The chain recombines TRBV5-1 with TRBJ1-1; 7 nucleotides align to TRBD1. The CDR3 sequence is 15 residues long. J gave up 3 bases and V 4 bases, and 9 bases lay outside the gene matches. Germline assignment: CDR1 SGHRS and CDR2 YFSETQ. The full variable domain, in which reference TRBV5-1 and TRBJ1-1 provide the parts outside the CDR3, is KAGVTQTPRYLIKTRGQQVTLSCSPISGHRSVSWYQQTPGQGLQFLFEYFSETQRNKGNFPGRFSGRQFSNSRSEMNVSTLELGDSALYLCASSVRQGLDTEAFFGQGTRLTVV.

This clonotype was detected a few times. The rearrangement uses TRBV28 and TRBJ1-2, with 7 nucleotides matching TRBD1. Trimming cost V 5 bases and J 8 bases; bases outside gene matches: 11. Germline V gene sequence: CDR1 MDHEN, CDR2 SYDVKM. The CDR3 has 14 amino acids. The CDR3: CASSTHDRVRGYTF. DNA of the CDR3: TGTGCCAGCAGTACCCATGACAGGGTGCGCGGCTACACCTTC.

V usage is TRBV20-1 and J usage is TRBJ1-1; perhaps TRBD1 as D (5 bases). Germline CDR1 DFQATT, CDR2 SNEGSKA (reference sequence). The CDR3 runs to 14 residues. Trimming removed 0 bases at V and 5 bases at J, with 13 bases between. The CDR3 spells CSARDQGWRTEAFF. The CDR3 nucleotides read TGCAGTGCTAGAGATCAGGGATGGAGGACTGAAGCTTTCTTT.

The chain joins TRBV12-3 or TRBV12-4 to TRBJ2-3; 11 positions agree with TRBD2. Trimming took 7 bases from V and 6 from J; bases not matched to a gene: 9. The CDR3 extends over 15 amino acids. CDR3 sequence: CASTLSASGGDTQYF. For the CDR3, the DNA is TGTGCCAGCACCCTATCGGCTAGCGGGGGGGATACGCAGTATTTT.

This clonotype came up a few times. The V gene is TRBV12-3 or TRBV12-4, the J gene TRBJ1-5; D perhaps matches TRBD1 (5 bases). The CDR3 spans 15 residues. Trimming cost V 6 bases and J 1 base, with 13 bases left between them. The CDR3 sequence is CASSSGILSNQPQHF. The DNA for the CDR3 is TGTGCCAGCAGCTCAGGGATTTTGAGCAATCAGCCCCAGCATTTT.

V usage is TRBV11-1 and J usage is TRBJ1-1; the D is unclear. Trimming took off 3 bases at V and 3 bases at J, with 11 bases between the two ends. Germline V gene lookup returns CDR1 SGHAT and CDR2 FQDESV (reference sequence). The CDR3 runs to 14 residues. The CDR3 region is CASSFADGYTEAFF. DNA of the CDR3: TGTGCCAGCAGCTTCGCGGACGGGTACACTGAAGCTTTCTTT.

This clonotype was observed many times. The CDR3 protein is CASSPGPYGYTF. CDR3 bases: TGTGCCAGCAGCCCAGGACCGTATGGCTACACCTTC. This chain links TRBV16 with TRBJ1-2; D remains unclear. Germline lookup yields CDR1 KGHSY and CDR2 FQNENV. This CDR3 spans 12 amino acids. V lost 4 bases and J 5 bases, leaving 8 bases between the germline ends.

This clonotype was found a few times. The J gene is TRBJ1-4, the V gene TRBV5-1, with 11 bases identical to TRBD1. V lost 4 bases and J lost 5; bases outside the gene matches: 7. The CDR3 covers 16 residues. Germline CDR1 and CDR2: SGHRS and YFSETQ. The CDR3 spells CASSAARTGGNEKLFF. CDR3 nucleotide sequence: TGCGCCAGCAGCGCGGCGCGGACAGGGGGCAATGAAAAACTGTTTTTT.

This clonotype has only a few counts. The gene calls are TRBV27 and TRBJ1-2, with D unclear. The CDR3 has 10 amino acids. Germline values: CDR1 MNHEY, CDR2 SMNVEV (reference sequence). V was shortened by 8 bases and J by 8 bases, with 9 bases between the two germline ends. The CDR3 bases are TGTGCCAGCGGTACGGGCGGCTACACCTTC. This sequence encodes CASGTGGYTF.

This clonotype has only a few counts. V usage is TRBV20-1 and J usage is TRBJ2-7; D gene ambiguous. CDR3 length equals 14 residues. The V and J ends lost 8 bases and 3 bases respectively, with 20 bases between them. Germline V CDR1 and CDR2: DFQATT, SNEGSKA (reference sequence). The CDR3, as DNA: TGCAGTCCCAGCCATGAGCTGCCGTTCTACGAGCAGTACTTC. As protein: CSPSHELPFYEQYF.

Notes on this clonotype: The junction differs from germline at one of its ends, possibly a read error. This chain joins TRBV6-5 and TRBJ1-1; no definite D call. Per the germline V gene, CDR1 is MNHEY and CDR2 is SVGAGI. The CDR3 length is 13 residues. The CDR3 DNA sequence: TGTGCCGGCAGCCTCTATATGAACACTGAAGCTTTCTTT. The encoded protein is CAGSLYMNTEAFF.

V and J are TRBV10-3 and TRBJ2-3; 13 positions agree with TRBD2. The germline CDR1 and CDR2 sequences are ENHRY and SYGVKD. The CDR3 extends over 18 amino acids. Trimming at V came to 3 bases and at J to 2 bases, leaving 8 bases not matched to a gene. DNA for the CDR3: TGTGCCATCAGTGATCGGACTAGCGGGGGCCCTGACACAGATACGCAGTATTTT. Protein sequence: CAISDRTSGGPDTDTQYF.

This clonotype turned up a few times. CDR3 in DNA: TGCAGTGCTAGCGGGGTCTACGAGCAGTACTTC. This encodes CSASGVYEQYF. The chain employs TRBV20-1 and TRBJ2-7, with D tentatively TRBD2 (5 bases). CDR1 is DFQATT and CDR2 is SNEGSKA in the germline V gene (reference sequence). There are 11 residues in the CDR3. V dropped 3 bases and J dropped 3 bases, with 6 bases sitting between them.

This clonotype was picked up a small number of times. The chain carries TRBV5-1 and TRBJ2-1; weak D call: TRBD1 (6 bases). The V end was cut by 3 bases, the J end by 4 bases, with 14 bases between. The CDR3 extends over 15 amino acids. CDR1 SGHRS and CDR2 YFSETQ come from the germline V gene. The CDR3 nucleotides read TGCGCCAGCAGCTCCCGGGACATACGATACAATGAGCAGTTCTTC. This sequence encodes CASSSRDIRYNEQFF.

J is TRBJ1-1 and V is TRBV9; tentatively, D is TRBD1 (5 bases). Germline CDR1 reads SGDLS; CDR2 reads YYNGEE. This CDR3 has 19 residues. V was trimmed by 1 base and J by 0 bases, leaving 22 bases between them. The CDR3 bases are TGTGCCAGCAGCGTAACTAGGGGTGGGGCAGGCTCCATGAACACTGAAGCTTTCTTT. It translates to CASSVTRGGAGSMNTEAFF.

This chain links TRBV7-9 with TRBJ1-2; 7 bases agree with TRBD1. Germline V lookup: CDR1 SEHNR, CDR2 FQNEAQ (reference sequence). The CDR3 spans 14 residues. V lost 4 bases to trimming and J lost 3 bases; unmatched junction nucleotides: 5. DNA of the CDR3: TGTGCCAGCAGCTGGGACAGCGAATACTATGGCTACACCTTC. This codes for CASSWDSEYYGYTF.